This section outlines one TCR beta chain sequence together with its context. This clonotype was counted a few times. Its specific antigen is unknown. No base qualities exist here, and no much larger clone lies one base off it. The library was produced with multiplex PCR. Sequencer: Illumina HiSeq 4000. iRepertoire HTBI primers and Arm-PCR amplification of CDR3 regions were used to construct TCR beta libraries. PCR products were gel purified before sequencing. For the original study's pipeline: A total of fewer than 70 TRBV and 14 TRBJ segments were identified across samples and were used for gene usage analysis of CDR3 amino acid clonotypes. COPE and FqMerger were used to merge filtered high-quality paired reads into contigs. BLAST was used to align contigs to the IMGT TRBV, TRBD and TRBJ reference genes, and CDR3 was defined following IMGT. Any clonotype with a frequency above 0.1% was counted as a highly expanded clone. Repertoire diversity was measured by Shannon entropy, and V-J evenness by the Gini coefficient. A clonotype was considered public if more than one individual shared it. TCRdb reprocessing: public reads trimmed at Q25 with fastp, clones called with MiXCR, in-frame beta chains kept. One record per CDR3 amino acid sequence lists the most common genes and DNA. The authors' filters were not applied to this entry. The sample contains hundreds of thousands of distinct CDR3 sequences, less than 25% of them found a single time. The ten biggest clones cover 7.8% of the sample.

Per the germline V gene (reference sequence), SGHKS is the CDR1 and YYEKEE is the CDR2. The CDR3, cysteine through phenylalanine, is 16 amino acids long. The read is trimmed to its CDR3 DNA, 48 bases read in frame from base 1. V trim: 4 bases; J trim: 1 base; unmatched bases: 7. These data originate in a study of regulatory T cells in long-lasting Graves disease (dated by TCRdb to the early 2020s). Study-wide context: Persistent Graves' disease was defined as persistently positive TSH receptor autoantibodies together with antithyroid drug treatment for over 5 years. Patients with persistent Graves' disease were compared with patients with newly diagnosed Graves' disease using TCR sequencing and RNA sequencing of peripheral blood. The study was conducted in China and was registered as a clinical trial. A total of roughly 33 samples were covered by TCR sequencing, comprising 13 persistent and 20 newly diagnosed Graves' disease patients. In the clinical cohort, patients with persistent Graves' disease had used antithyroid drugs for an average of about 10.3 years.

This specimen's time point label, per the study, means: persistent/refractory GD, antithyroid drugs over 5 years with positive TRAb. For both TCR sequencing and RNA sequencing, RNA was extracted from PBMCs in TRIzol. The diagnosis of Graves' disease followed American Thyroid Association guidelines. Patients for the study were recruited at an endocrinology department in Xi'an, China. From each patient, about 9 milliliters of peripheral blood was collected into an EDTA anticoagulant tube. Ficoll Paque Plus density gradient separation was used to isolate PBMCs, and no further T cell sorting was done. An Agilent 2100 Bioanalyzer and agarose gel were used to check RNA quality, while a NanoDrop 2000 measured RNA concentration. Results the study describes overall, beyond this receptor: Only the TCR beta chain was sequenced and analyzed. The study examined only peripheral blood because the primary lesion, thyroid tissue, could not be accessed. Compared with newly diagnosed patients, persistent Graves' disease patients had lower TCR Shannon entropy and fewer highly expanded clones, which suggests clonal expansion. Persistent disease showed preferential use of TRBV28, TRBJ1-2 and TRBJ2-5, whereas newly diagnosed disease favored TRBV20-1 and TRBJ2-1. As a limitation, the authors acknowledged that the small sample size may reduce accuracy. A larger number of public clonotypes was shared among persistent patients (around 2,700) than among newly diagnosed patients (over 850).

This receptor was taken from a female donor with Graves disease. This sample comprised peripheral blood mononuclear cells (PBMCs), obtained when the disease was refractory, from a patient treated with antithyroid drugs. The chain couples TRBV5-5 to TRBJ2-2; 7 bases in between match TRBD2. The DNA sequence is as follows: TGTGCCAGCAGCCCCGTCAAGCGGGGGAACACCGGGGAGCTGTTTTTT. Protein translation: CASSPVKRGNTGELFF.